These 11 T cell receptor beta chains share one sample of origin, sequenced in a study of a mutant IDH1 vaccine in newly diagnosed glioma. Documented time point: baseline, week 1 (first vaccination visit). Treatment in this sample: pre-vaccination baseline after standard-of-care therapy. Libraries were prepared by immunoSEQ multiplex PCR; TCRdb keeps only in-frame clonotypes and omits some of them. Of about 92,000 clones detected, roughly 77% appear once; the ten largest clones hold 6.5% to 9.5%. This specimen consisted of PBMCs, obtained from a glioma patient treated with radiotherapy, temozolomide or both. The receptor source for this set is a man between 40 and 49 years old with glioma.

This chain links TRBV7-2 with TRBJ2-3; TRBD2 aligns across 8 bases. Germline trimming cut 4 bases from V and 4 bases from J; bases unmatched to any gene: 7. Germline-derived CDR1 and CDR2 are SGHTA and FQGNSA. CDR3 size: 15 residues. CDR3 loop: CASSSRGGKSDTQYF. In nucleotides, the CDR3 is TGTGCCAGCAGCTCACGCGGGGGGAAATCAGATACGCAGTATTTT.

CDR3 nucleotides: TGTGCCAGCAGTCCGCGGACTACAACTAATGAAAAACTGTTTTTT. Residues: CASSPRTTTNEKLFF. The rearrangement joins TRBV7-2 to TRBJ1-4; the D is unclear. CDR1 and CDR2 from the germline V gene are SGHTA and FQGNSA. The germline V and J ends were trimmed by 6 bases and 0 bases, with 11 bases remaining between them. This CDR3 has 15 amino acids.

The J gene is TRBJ2-1, the V gene TRBV30, with D possibly TRBD2 on 6 matching bases. Looked up from germline, CDR1 is GTSNPN and CDR2 is SVGIG (reference sequence). The CDR3 consists of 11 residues. V lost 8 bases and J lost 7, with 12 bases in between. CDR3 region: CARYSGNEQFF. Here the CDR3 DNA reads TGTGCCCGGTATAGCGGTAATGAGCAGTTCTTC.

V gene TRBV19 combines with J gene TRBJ2-6; 7 nucleotides agree with TRBD1. There are 17 residues in the CDR3. The germline gives CDR1 LNHDA, CDR2 SQIVND (reference sequence). Trimming took 5 bases from V and 2 from J; bases not matched to a gene: 9. This CDR3 reads CASSFWLTGAGANVLTF. CDR3 coding DNA: TGTGCCAGTAGTTTTTGGCTAACAGGGGCTGGGGCCAACGTCCTGACTTTC.

The V gene is TRBV28, the J gene TRBJ2-1, with TRBD2 matching 12 bases. The CDR3 is 16 amino acids. Trimming at V came to 6 bases and at J to 3 bases, leaving 6 bases not matched to a gene. Germline assignment: CDR1 MDHEN and CDR2 SYDVKM. Here the CDR3 reads CASSRTSGAVYNEQFF. In DNA form, the CDR3 reads TGTGCCAGCAGCCGGACTAGCGGGGCCGTCTACAATGAGCAGTTCTTC.

This clone was counted at least ten times. The V gene is TRBV6-5, the J gene TRBJ1-1; 7 bases line up with TRBD1. The V gene's germline CDR1 is MNHEY and CDR2 SVGAGI. The CDR3 spans 14 residues. V lost 6 bases, J lost 0 bases, and 4 bases stayed unmatched. CDR3 DNA sequence: TGTGCCAGCAGCCGCAGGGGGATGAACACTGAAGCTTTCTTT. This encodes CASSRRGMNTEAFF.

The chain couples TRBV19 to TRBJ1-5; D is uncertain. The CDR3 contains 13 residues. V was cut by 7 bases and J by 3 bases, with 10 bases left in between. The V gene's germline CDR1 is LNHDA and CDR2 SQIVND (reference sequence). The CDR3 region has the DNA TGTGCCAGTACTACGGAATTCAATCAGCCCCAGCATTTT. Its translation: CASTTEFNQPQHF.

This clone has only one observation. The chain links TRBV4-3 to TRBJ2-1; D perhaps matches TRBD1 (5 bases). Germline values: CDR1 LGHNA, CDR2 YSLEER. The CDR3 is made up of 16 amino acids. V was pared by 1 base and J by 6 bases, with 16 bases between. CDR3 sequence reads: CASSQGRLLGANEQFF. CDR3 DNA sequence: TGCGCCAGCAGCCAAGGCAGGCTCCTTGGGGCCAATGAGCAGTTCTTC.

This clone was recorded only once. The J gene is TRBJ2-3, the V gene TRBV7-9; TRBD2 agrees at 13 bases. Germline V gene data show CDR1 as SEHNR and CDR2 as FQNEAQ (reference sequence). The CDR3 covers 17 residues. The junction had 9 bases not matched to a gene; V was cut back by 5 bases and J by 4 bases. The CDR3 protein is CASSPWTSGRLADTQYF. In DNA, the CDR3 is TGTGCCAGCAGCCCCTGGACTAGCGGGAGATTGGCAGATACGCAGTATTTT.

The rearrangement joins TRBV5-1 to TRBJ2-2; either TRBD1 or TRBD2 may supply D (6 bases each). The CDR3 is made up of 17 amino acids. Germline-derived CDR1 and CDR2 are SGHRS and YFSETQ. The V and J ends lost 0 bases and 0 bases respectively, with 12 bases between them. The CDR3 nucleotides are TGCGCCAGCAGCTTGGTTTTCGGGGGCGCGAACACCGGGGAGCTGTTTTTT. Translation: CASSLVFGGANTGELFF.

This clone showed up just once. This chain uses TRBV11-2 with TRBJ2-7; 7 bases agree with TRBD2. Germline values: CDR1 SGHAT, CDR2 FQNNGV. Trimming at V came to 3 bases and at J to 7 bases, leaving 12 bases not matched to a gene. The CDR3 runs 15 residues. In DNA, the CDR3 is TGTGCCAGCAGCTTTAGAGCGGGGCCAGTAGGAGAGCAGTACTTC. This translates into CASSFRAGPVGEQYF.